These 28 T cell receptor beta chains were sequenced from one sample in a study of regulatory T cells in long-lasting Graves disease. Researchers made TCR beta libraries by using iRepertoire HTBI primers and running Arm-PCR on CDR3 regions. TCRdb analysed the multiplex PCR reads with MiXCR anew, one entry per CDR3 protein. This sample carries 400,000 to 500,000 distinct CDR3 sequences, less than 25% of them seen once, and the ten largest clones take roughly 8%. Time point meaning: persistent/refractory GD, antithyroid drugs over 5 years with positive TRAb. TCR sequences were obtained from RNA taken from PBMCs. Specimen: peripheral blood mononuclear cells (PBMCs), collected when the disease was refractory, from a patient treated with antithyroid drugs. The receptors derive from a female donor with Graves disease.

This sequence joins TRBV13 and TRBJ1-2, with 7 bases aligning to TRBD1. V trimming: 6 bases; J trimming: 8 bases; junction bases outside the gene matches: 9. CDR3 length: 13 residues. The germline V gene encodes CDR1 PRHDT and CDR2 FYEKMQ (reference sequence). The CDR3 region has the DNA TGTGCCAGCAGTTCGCTTCAGGGGGACGGCTACACCTTC. Its protein product is CASSSLQGDGYTF.

The gene calls are TRBV29-1 and TRBJ1-2; D unresolved. The V and J ends lost 3 bases and 4 bases respectively, with 18 bases between them. CDR1 is SQVTM and CDR2 is ANQGSEA in the germline V gene. This CDR3 has 15 amino acids. The CDR3 is CSVEGLLPGGYGYTF. CDR3 in DNA: TGCAGCGTTGAGGGGTTGCTCCCCGGTGGCTATGGCTACACCTTC.

The chain employs TRBV7-9 and TRBJ2-7; TRBD1 matches 9 bases. The CDR3 is 16 residues long. The V gene end was trimmed by 4 bases and the J gene end by 0 bases; junction bases not matched to a gene: 7. From germline, CDR1 is SEHNR and CDR2 FQNEAQ (reference sequence). The CDR3 sequence is CASSSAGTGFSYEQYF. The CDR3, as DNA: TGTGCCAGCAGCTCTGCCGGGACAGGGTTCTCCTACGAGCAGTACTTC.

The J gene is TRBJ2-7, the V gene TRBV5-1, with D uncertain. Trimming took off 4 bases at V and 0 bases at J, with 14 bases between the two ends. This CDR3 has 15 residues. Per the germline V gene, CDR1 is SGHRS and CDR2 is YFSETQ. The CDR3 loop reads CASSPGQSYSYEQYF. The CDR3 region has the DNA TGCGCCAGCAGCCCCGGGCAGTCCTACTCCTACGAGCAGTACTTC.

The V and J genes are TRBV7-2 and TRBJ2-5; 7 nucleotides agree with TRBD2. From germline, CDR1 is SGHTA and CDR2 FQGNSA. The CDR3 spans 15 residues. Trimming cost V 4 bases and J 5 bases; bases outside gene matches: 10. CDR3 DNA sequence: TGTGCCAGCAGCTCCAGCGCGGGAGTCGGGGAGACCCAGTACTTC. The encoded protein is CASSSSAGVGETQYF.

This clonotype showed up many times. V gene TRBV7-2 combines with J gene TRBJ2-7; 8 bases fit TRBD1. Looked up from germline, CDR1 is SGHTA and CDR2 is FQGNSA. CDR3 length: 15 residues. Unmatched junction bases numbered 7, after V lost 3 bases and J lost 3 bases. CDR3 DNA: TGTGCCAGCAGCTTTAGGGCTGGACAGGGCTACGAGCAGTACTTC. Encoded protein: CASSFRAGQGYEQYF.

The rearrangement uses TRBV6-1 and TRBJ2-7; maybe TRBD1 (5 bases). CDR1 MNHNS and CDR2 SASEGT come from the germline V gene. The V end was cut by 5 bases, the J end by 2 bases, with 10 bases between. The CDR3 consists of 13 residues. In DNA form, the CDR3 reads TGTGCCAGCAGTCCGCAGACAGCCTACGAGCAGTACTTC. It is translated as CASSPQTAYEQYF.

This clonotype occurred many times. The chain combines TRBV11-2 with TRBJ2-7; 12 nucleotides match TRBD2. This CDR3 region has 15 residues. With 2 bases clipped from V and 6 bases from J, the junction kept 5 bases outside the gene matches. CDR1 is SGHAT, CDR2 FQNNGV, per germline. CDR3 residues: CASSLSSTSGGEQYF. CDR3 in DNA: TGTGCCAGCAGCTTATCCTCGACTAGCGGGGGCGAGCAGTACTTC.

The sample holds many counts of this clonotype. The chain uses TRBV3-1 and TRBJ1-6; a possible D gene is TRBD1 (5 bases). Per the germline V gene, CDR1 is LGHDT and CDR2 is YNNKEL (reference sequence). The CDR3 loop spans 15 amino acids. Trimming pared 7 bases from V and 7 bases from J, leaving 17 bases between. Written as DNA, the CDR3 is TGTGCCAGCACTGAGGGGCGGGGCCAGAATTCACCCCTCCACTTT. It yields the protein CASTEGRGQNSPLHF.

This clonotype was seen a handful of times. The V call is TRBV6-2 or TRBV6-3, the J call TRBJ2-5; unclear D gene. With 6 bases removed from V and 4 bases from J, the gap between germline ends came to 9 bases. The CDR3 extends over 12 amino acids. Germline lookup yields CDR1 MNHEY and CDR2 SVGEGT. The CDR3 coding sequence is TGTGCCAGCAGCAGACACTCAGAGACCCAGTACTTC. It is translated as CASSRHSETQYF.

In its sample, this clonotype was seen many times. V usage is TRBV29-1 and J usage is TRBJ1-2, with D unclear. V lost 4 bases and J lost 4, with 13 bases in between. This CDR3 spans 13 amino acids. Germline V gene data show CDR1 as SQVTM and CDR2 as ANQGSEA. The CDR3 DNA follows: TGCAGCGTTGGACCAGAAGGAGGCTATGGCTACACCTTC. This gives the protein CSVGPEGGYGYTF.

In this sample, this clonotype turned up a few times. This could be a read error, since a much larger clone is one nucleotide away. This chain joins TRBV6-9 and TRBJ2-7; 8 positions match TRBD1. The CDR3 runs 15 residues. Germline V lookup: CDR1 MNHGY, CDR2 SVAAGI. V lost 4 bases to trimming and J lost 4 bases; unmatched junction nucleotides: 9. DNA for the CDR3: TGTGCCAGCAGTTCTCCGCCCGGACAGGGATACGAGCAGTACTTC. It specifies CASSSPPGQGYEQYF.

The chain is built from TRBV6-6 and TRBJ2-2; 8 nucleotides match TRBD1. This CDR3 is 17 amino acids long. With V trimmed by 8 bases and J by 7 bases, 18 bases remained unmatched. Germline-derived CDR1 and CDR2 are MNHNY and SVGAGI (reference sequence). Here the CDR3 DNA reads TGTGCCAGCGCAAAGGGGGGCAGGGGGCGCTTCGTCGGGGAGCTGTTTTTT. Encoded protein: CASAKGGRGRFVGELFF.

This clonotype appeared a few times. The rearrangement uses TRBV29-1 and TRBJ1-4; possible D gene TRBD1, 5 bases. The CDR3 length is 13 residues. Germline CDR1 SQVTM, CDR2 ANQGSEA. Trimming stripped 3 bases from V and 8 bases from J, with 13 bases between. The CDR3 DNA is TGCAGCGTTGATGTCTCAGGGTCGGAAAAACTGTTTTTT. It translates to CSVDVSGSEKLFF.

The table lists this clonotype with many counts. The chain links TRBV6-1 to TRBJ2-7; D is possibly TRBD2 (6 bases). This CDR3 region has 16 residues. Deletions cut 5 bases from V and 3 bases from J, with 20 bases between. CDR1 and CDR2 (germline): MNHNS, SASEGT. The DNA for the CDR3 is TGTGCCAGCAGTCAAACAACTAGCTCCCAAAACTACGAGCAGTACTTC. Its protein product is CASSQTTSSQNYEQYF.

This clonotype appeared many times. V is TRBV6-5 and J is TRBJ2-7; a weak D match, TRBD1 (5 bases). Germline-derived CDR1 and CDR2 are MNHEY and SVGAGI. Trimming cost V 0 bases and J 2 bases, with 8 bases left between them. The CDR3 is made up of 14 amino acids. Here the CDR3 DNA reads TGTGCCAGCAGTTACTCGCCAGGGCCCTACGAGCAGTACTTC. This sequence encodes CASSYSPGPYEQYF.

This clonotype showed up many times. This sequence joins TRBV3-1 and TRBJ2-5, with 7 bases matching TRBD2. CDR1 is LGHDT, CDR2 YNNKEL, per germline (reference sequence). CDR3 length: 14 residues. With V trimmed by 4 bases and J by 5 bases, 7 bases remained unmatched. The CDR3 loop reads CASSPRTREETQYF. DNA for the CDR3: TGTGCCAGCAGCCCCCGGACTAGGGAGGAGACCCAGTACTTC.

V usage is TRBV5-5 and J usage is TRBJ2-2; weak D call: TRBD1 (5 bases). CDR3 length: 15 residues. Germline lookup yields CDR1 SGHKS and CDR2 YYEKEE (reference sequence). V was pared by 0 bases and J by 3 bases, with 9 bases between. For the CDR3, the DNA is TGTGCCAGCAGCTTGGGGGCAGGGTACACCGGGGAGCTGTTTTTT. Residues: CASSLGAGYTGELFF.

This clonotype was seen a few times. The chain links TRBV15 to TRBJ1-3; D is unclear. In germline, CDR1 is LNHNV, CDR2 YYDKDF (reference sequence). The length of the CDR3 is 16 residues. Trimming took 0 bases from V and 3 from J, leaving 12 bases between them. In DNA form, the CDR3 reads TGTGCCACCAGCAGAGATTATGAGGAAAGTGGAAACACCATATATTTT. This encodes CATSRDYEESGNTIYF.

This chain links TRBV7-2 with TRBJ2-7; TRBD2 agrees at 12 bases. Germline V lookup: CDR1 SGHTA, CDR2 FQGNSA. CDR3 length: 15 amino acids. Trimming removed 4 bases from V and 8 bases from J; junction bases left unmatched: 9. The CDR3 sequence: CASSSLAGGPEKQYF. The CDR3 DNA reads TGTGCCAGCAGCTCTCTAGCGGGAGGGCCAGAAAAGCAGTACTTC. Supplemented by reference TRBV7-2 and TRBJ2-7, the full variable domain reads GAGVSQSPSNKVTEKGKDVELRCDPISGHTALYWYRQSLGQGLEFLIYFQGNSAPDKSGLPSDRFSAERTGGSVSTLTIQRTQQEDSAVYLCASSSLAGGPEKQYFGPGTRLTVT.

This clonotype occurred a few times. A clone one base away is much larger, so this may be a read error. The CDR3 sequence: CASSATNAIAGISSYAQYF. The CDR3 coding sequence is TGTGCCAGCAGTGCGACCAATGCCATTGCGGGGATCAGCTCCTACGCGCAGTACTTC. The chain recombines TRBV2 with TRBJ2-7, with D maybe TRBD2 (6 bases). The V gene's germline CDR1 is SNHLY and CDR2 FYNNEI. CDR3 length: 19 amino acids. The full variable domain, in which reference TRBV2 and TRBJ2-7 provide the parts outside the CDR3, is EPEVTQTPSHQVTQMGQEVILRCVPISNHLYFYWYRQILGQKVEFLVSFYNNEISEKSEIFDDQFSVERPDGSNFTLKIRSTKLEDSAMYFCASSATNAIAGISSYAQYFGPGTRLTVT.

On this clonotype itself: A read error may explain this, as a much larger clone is one base away. The V gene is TRBV6-2 or TRBV6-3, the J gene TRBJ2-7, with D perhaps TRBD1 (5 bases). Germline loops: CDR1 MNHEY, CDR2 SVGEGT. This CDR3 has 15 amino acids. The CDR3 region is CACSEGTGKSYEQYF. CDR3 bases: TGTGCCTGCAGTGAAGGAACAGGAAAATCCTACGAGCAGTACTTC.

This rearrangement joins TRBV15 to TRBJ2-2; D gene unclear. Trimming left V 0 bases short and J 2 bases short, with 7 bases between. The CDR3 spans 15 residues. Per germline, CDR1 LNHNV and CDR2 YYDKDF (reference sequence). CDR3 in amino acids: CATSRDIDNTGELFF. For the CDR3, the DNA is TGTGCCACCAGCAGAGATATAGATAACACCGGGGAGCTGTTTTTT.

This clonotype was counted a few times. CDR3 in DNA: TGTGCCAGCAGAACTAGCGGGAGCCCCGAGCTGACTTTC. Protein: CASRTSGSPELTF. V usage is TRBV14 and J usage is TRBJ2-6; 11 nucleotides agree with TRBD2. Germline assignment: CDR1 SGHDN and CDR2 FVKESK. The CDR3 totals 13 residues. V trimming: 6 bases; J trimming: 16 bases; junction bases outside the gene matches: 8.

This clonotype was detected a few times. The chain recombines TRBV30 with TRBJ2-5; D perhaps matches TRBD2 (5 bases). Trimming removed 5 bases at V and 2 bases at J, with 18 bases between. The germline V gene encodes CDR1 GTSNPN and CDR2 SVGIG (reference sequence). This CDR3 comprises 15 residues. The CDR3 sequence is CAWGPTGIPQETQYF. The CDR3 bases are TGTGCCTGGGGCCCCACGGGGATTCCACAAGAGACCCAGTACTTC.

This clonotype came up once. A much larger clone lies a single base off, so this may be a read error. It is likely a read error, because the conserved phenylalanine at the end of the CDR3 is missing. This chain links TRBV6-5 with TRBJ1-2; D gene unclear. CDR1 MNHEY and CDR2 SVGAGI come from the germline V gene. The CDR3 length is 15 residues. V lost 2 bases, J lost 1 base, and 11 bases lay in between. The DNA for the CDR3 is TGTGCCAGCAGTTACGGTTCGGGCAGTAACTATGGCTACACCTCC. Its translation: CASSYGSGSNYGYTS.

This clonotype was seen repeatedly, ten times or more. The chain uses TRBV7-2 and TRBJ2-7; no clear D gene. The CDR3 totals 13 residues. Trimming stripped 3 bases from V and 2 bases from J, with 8 bases between. Per the germline V gene, CDR1 is SGHTA and CDR2 is FQGNSA. CDR3 protein: CASSFPETYEQYF. The CDR3 nucleotides read TGTGCCAGCAGCTTTCCGGAAACCTACGAGCAGTACTTC.

The sample holds many counts of this clonotype. The CDR3 is CASSLIEGAGTEAFF. In nucleotides, the CDR3 is TGTGCCAGCAGTTTAATCGAGGGGGCCGGCACTGAAGCTTTCTTT. V usage is TRBV28 and J usage is TRBJ1-1, with 7 positions matching TRBD1. The CDR3 runs to 15 residues. Germline values: CDR1 MDHEN, CDR2 SYDVKM. Unmatched junction bases numbered 7, after V lost 2 bases and J lost 4 bases. The variable domain in full, completed from reference TRBV28 and TRBJ1-1, reads DVKVTQSSRYLVKRTGEKVFLECVQDMDHENMFWYRQDPGLGLRLIYFSYDVKMKEKGDIPEGYSVSREKKERFSLILESASTNQTSMYLCASSLIEGAGTEAFFGQGTRLTVV.